Presented here are 18 T cell receptor beta chains from one specimen sequenced in a study of blood T cell repertoires in COVID-19. Profiling relied on immunoSEQ multiplex PCR, and the TCRdb table lists in-frame clones only, not all of them. This table has about 40,000 clones, approximately 81% appearing once. Sequenced material: peripheral blood. The receptors stem from a man older than 75 with active or convalescent COVID-19.

The genes are TRBV9 and TRBJ2-3, with D possibly TRBD1 on 5 matching bases. This CDR3 spans 16 amino acids. CDR1 and CDR2 from the germline V gene are SGDLS and YYNGEE. The V end lost 4 bases, the J end lost 2 bases, and 17 bases lay between the germline ends. CDR3 in amino acids: CASSLRPIGATDTQYF. CDR3 bases: TGTGCCAGCAGCCTTCGACCGATAGGGGCCACAGATACGCAGTATTTT. The full variable domain, with the rest looked up from reference TRBV9 and TRBJ2-3, is DSGVTQTPKHLITATGQRVTLRCSPRSGDLSVYWYQQSLDQGLQFLIQYYNGEERAKGNILERFSAQQFPDLHSELNLSSLELGDSALYFCASSLRPIGATDTQYFGPGTRLTVL.

The chain couples TRBV9 to TRBJ1-5; maybe TRBD1 (5 bases). V lost 4 bases to trimming and J lost 4 bases, with 33 bases between them. Germline CDR1 and CDR2: SGDLS and YYNGEE. The CDR3 sequence is 21 residues long. CDR3 region: CASSSSTEEPGGTPTNQPQHF. CDR3 in DNA: TGTGCCAGCAGCAGTAGCACTGAGGAGCCGGGGGGGACCCCCACTAATCAGCCCCAGCATTTT.

The chain is built from TRBV5-1 and TRBJ1-1, with a possible D match to TRBD1 (5 bases). V was trimmed by 1 base and J by 2 bases, leaving 15 bases between them. CDR3 size: 16 residues. Per the germline V gene, CDR1 is SGHRS and CDR2 is YFSETQ. The CDR3 protein is CASSLSGLGDNTEAFF. The CDR3 region has the DNA TGCGCCAGCAGCTTGAGCGGGTTGGGGGACAACACTGAAGCTTTCTTT.

The V and J genes are TRBV11-2 and TRBJ2-7, with 13 nucleotides matching TRBD2. The germline gives CDR1 SGHAT, CDR2 FQNNGV. CDR3 size: 17 residues. Trimming cost V 0 bases and J 4 bases; bases outside gene matches: 6. The CDR3 region has the DNA TGTGCCAGCAGCTTAGATACTAGCGGGGGGGTTAAGTACGAGCAGTACTTC. This codes for CASSLDTSGGVKYEQYF.

This clone was found a few times. J is TRBJ1-1 and V is TRBV2; tentatively, D is TRBD1 (5 bases). The CDR3 covers 12 residues. Germline V lookup: CDR1 SNHLY, CDR2 FYNNEI. The V and J ends lost 6 bases and 1 base respectively, with 6 bases between them. The CDR3 DNA follows: TGTGCCAGCAGCGACAGGAACACTGAAGCTTTCTTT. This sequence encodes CASSDRNTEAFF.

For the CDR3, the DNA is TGCGCCAGCAGCTTTTCCGGTAACGACAATCAGCCCCAGCATTTT. Translating gives CASSFSGNDNQPQHF. The rearrangement joins TRBV5-1 to TRBJ1-5, with unresolved D. The CDR3 is made up of 15 amino acids. The germline CDR1 and CDR2 sequences are SGHRS and YFSETQ. Trimming took 2 bases from V and 3 from J, leaving 12 bases between them.

The V call is TRBV7-9, the J call TRBJ1-4; 8 bases match TRBD1. Germline V gives CDR1 SEHNR, CDR2 FQNEAQ (reference sequence). The CDR3 has 16 amino acids. V was pared by 4 bases and J by 4 bases, with 8 bases of the junction left unmatched. CDR3 DNA sequence: TGTGCCAGCAGCTCGGACAGGGACCGGAGTAATGAAAAACTGTTTTTT. This codes for CASSSDRDRSNEKLFF. The complete variable domain, with remaining parts taken from reference TRBV7-9 and TRBJ1-4, reads DTGVSQNPRHKITKRGQNVTFRCDPISEHNRLYWYRQTLGQGPEFLTYFQNEAQLEKSRLLSDRFSAERPKGSFSTLEIQRTEQGDSAMYLCASSSDRDRSNEKLFFGSGTQLSVL.

V usage is TRBV13 and J usage is TRBJ2-7, with a weak D call TRBD2 (6 bases). Germline-derived CDR1 and CDR2 are PRHDT and FYEKMQ (reference sequence). Trimming removed 5 bases from V and 6 bases from J, with 17 bases in between. This CDR3 region has 14 residues. CDR3 sequence: CASSPGRGGSEQYF. The CDR3 bases are TGTGCCAGCAGCCCGGGGCGGGGTGGGAGCGAGCAGTACTTC.

The rearrangement joins TRBV6-4 to TRBJ1-2; 9 nucleotides line up with TRBD1. Germline loops: CDR1 MRHNA, CDR2 SNTAGT. V trimming: 7 bases; J trimming: 8 bases; junction bases outside the gene matches: 14. This CDR3 region has 15 residues. CDR3 DNA sequence: TGTGCCAGCATGGGACAGGGTGCCCTCGAGGGGGGCTACACCTTC. Its translation is CASMGQGALEGGYTF.

This clone was counted only a few times. V gene TRBV15 combines with J gene TRBJ1-2; TRBD1 matches 10 bases. The junction had 7 bases not matched to a gene; V was cut back by 9 bases and J by 0 bases. The germline CDR1 and CDR2 sequences are LNHNV and YYDKDF (reference sequence). The CDR3 length is 15 residues. The CDR3 DNA follows: TGTGCCACTCGACAGGGGGCTTCAGCTAACTATGGCTACACCTTC. Its translation is CATRQGASANYGYTF.

The V call is TRBV7-8, the J call TRBJ1-4, with D perhaps TRBD1 (5 bases). The CDR3 has 16 amino acids. Trimming shortened V by 2 bases and J by 5 bases, and 15 bases separated the two germline ends. The germline V gene has CDR1 SGHVS and CDR2 FQNEAQ. CDR3 amino acids: CASSLWPREVNEKLFF. As DNA, the CDR3 is TGTGCCAGCAGCTTATGGCCCAGGGAAGTAAATGAAAAACTGTTTTTT. Full variable domain (remainder filled in from reference TRBV7-8 and TRBJ1-4): GAGVSQSPRYKVAKRGQDVALRCDPISGHVSLFWYQQALGQGPEFLTYFQNEAQLDKSGLPSDRFFAERPEGSVSTLKIQRTQQEDSAVYLCASSLWPREVNEKLFFGSGTQLSVL.

This clone was detected once. This sequence joins TRBV9 and TRBJ2-7; TRBD2 matches at 7 bases. In germline, CDR1 is SGDLS, CDR2 YYNGEE. This CDR3 comprises 13 residues. V was clipped by 4 bases and J by 7 bases; unmatched bases: 8. DNA of the CDR3: TGTGCCAGCAGCTTCAGCTGGGAGGGGGAGCAGTACTTC. Translated: CASSFSWEGEQYF.

The chain has TRBV18 and TRBJ1-2; D remains unclear. Trimming removed 4 bases from V and 14 bases from J, with 14 bases in between. The CDR3 extends over 11 amino acids. Germline V lookup: CDR1 KGHSH, CDR2 LQKENI. The CDR3 nucleotides are TGTGCCAGCTCACACGAGGGCTCGGGGACCTTC. It is translated as CASSHEGSGTF.

The V and J genes are TRBV30 and TRBJ2-7; 14 nucleotides align to TRBD2. CDR3 size: 19 residues. J was trimmed by 0 bases and V by 0 bases; bases with no gene match: 10. Germline-derived CDR1 and CDR2 are GTSNPN and SVGIG (reference sequence). The CDR3 DNA reads as TGTGCCTGGAGTGTACGGACTAGCGGGAGGTACGTGAGCTCCTACGAGCAGTACTTC. It encodes CAWSVRTSGRYVSSYEQYF.

The gene calls are TRBV6-5 and TRBJ2-7; 9 positions match TRBD1. CDR1 is MNHEY and CDR2 is SVGAGI in the germline V gene. The trim removed 5 bases at V and 3 bases at J, leaving 5 bases unmatched. This CDR3 has 14 residues. CDR3 region: CASSQDRGIYEQYF. As DNA, the CDR3 is TGTGCCAGCAGTCAGGACAGGGGAATCTACGAGCAGTACTTC.

The V gene is TRBV18, the J gene TRBJ2-3; possible D gene TRBD1, 5 bases. Trimming removed 2 bases from V and 3 bases from J, with 12 bases in between. Germline V gives CDR1 KGHSH, CDR2 LQKENI. The CDR3 is 15 residues long. CDR3 loop: CASSPSQGRTDTQYF. CDR3 nucleotide sequence: TGTGCCAGCTCACCAAGCCAGGGTAGGACAGATACGCAGTATTTT. The complete variable domain, with remaining parts taken from reference TRBV18 and TRBJ2-3, reads NAGVMQNPRHLVRRRGQEARLRCSPMKGHSHVYWYRQLPEEGLKFMVYLQKENIIDESGMPKERFSAEFPKEGPSILRIQQVVRGDSAAYFCASSPSQGRTDTQYFGPGTRLTVL.

This sequence joins TRBV7-8 and TRBJ2-5; unclear D gene. This CDR3 is built from 17 residues. Looked up from germline, CDR1 is SGHVS and CDR2 is FQNEAQ. Trimming took 5 bases from V and 1 from J, leaving 20 bases between them. CDR3 loop: CASSQAAAQITQETQYF. The CDR3 nucleotides are TGTGCCAGCAGCCAGGCGGCAGCTCAGATAACCCAAGAGACCCAGTACTTC.

The gene calls are TRBV7-2 and TRBJ1-5; TRBD1 matches 7 bases. CDR3 length equals 15 residues. CDR1 is SGHTA, CDR2 FQGNSA, per germline. Unmatched junction bases numbered 14, after V lost 5 bases and J lost 10 bases. This CDR3 reads CASSVDSSRDSPQHF. The CDR3 nucleotides read TGTGCCAGCAGCGTAGACTCCTCCCGGGACAGCCCCCAGCATTTT.